One and the same sample provided the 23 T cell receptor beta chains below, sequenced in a study of cytomegalovirus exposure and HLA in healthy donors. The PCR ran on 60 Vbeta and 13 Jbeta primers. The method was immunoSEQ multiplex PCR; TCRdb's version includes in-frame clones alone and lacks a portion of them. The profile shows some 130,000 clones, roughly three quarters of them singletons. The sample taken for sequencing was PBMCs. Receptors were obtained from a man younger than 30 in good health and CMV-seronegative.

This clone was detected only once. One end of the junction does not line up with germline, which may come from a read error. The chain uses TRBV13 and TRBJ2-1, with a possible D match to TRBD2 (5 bases). The CDR3 spans 15 residues. The germline V gene encodes CDR1 PRHDT and CDR2 FYEKMQ (reference sequence). The CDR3 loop reads CASSLAAVNVNERFF. CDR3 nucleotides: TGTGCCAGCAGCCTCGCAGCGGTAAATGTAAATGAGCGGTTCTTC.

The chain uses TRBV5-1 and TRBJ1-2, with 7 bases that match TRBD1. CDR1 SGHRS and CDR2 YFSETQ come from the germline V gene. CDR3 length equals 15 residues. V lost 4 bases to trimming and J lost 2 bases; unmatched junction nucleotides: 8. As DNA, the CDR3 is TGCGCCAGCAGCCCAGGACAGGAGATGAACTATGGCTACACCTTC. The encoded protein is CASSPGQEMNYGYTF.

V is TRBV5-1 and J is TRBJ2-5; D is unclear. Germline V lookup: CDR1 SGHRS, CDR2 YFSETQ. This CDR3 is 15 amino acids long. Trimming removed 6 bases at V and 1 base at J, with 16 bases between. DNA of the CDR3: TGCGCCAGCACCAAAAATGAAGCTGGCCAAGAGACCCAGTACTTC. It encodes CASTKNEAGQETQYF. The full variable domain, with the rest looked up from reference TRBV5-1 and TRBJ2-5, is KAGVTQTPRYLIKTRGQQVTLSCSPISGHRSVSWYQQTPGQGLQFLFEYFSETQRNKGNFPGRFSGRQFSNSRSEMNVSTLELGDSALYLCASTKNEAGQETQYFGPGTRLLVL.

The rearrangement joins TRBV2 to TRBJ2-3, with 7 bases matching TRBD2. Germline V gene data show CDR1 as SNHLY and CDR2 as FYNNEI. V shed 8 bases and J 13 bases; nucleotides not matched to a gene: 9. The CDR3 loop spans 11 amino acids. The CDR3 protein is CASAPGLKKYF. CDR3 nucleotide sequence: TGTGCCAGCGCGCCGGGACTAAAGAAGTATTTT.

The CDR3 protein is CASSPNRVAQETQYF. The CDR3 DNA reads as TGTGCCAGCAGTCCAAACAGGGTAGCCCAAGAGACCCAGTACTTC. The V gene is TRBV27, the J gene TRBJ2-5, with D possibly being TRBD1 (6 bases). The CDR3 is made up of 15 amino acids. Looked up from germline, CDR1 is MNHEY and CDR2 is SMNVEV (reference sequence). V dropped 5 bases and J dropped 1 base, with 14 bases sitting between them.

This chain joins TRBV7-2 and TRBJ1-1; D uncertain. V gave up 1 base and J gave up 1 base, with 7 bases separating them. Per the germline V gene, CDR1 is SGHTA and CDR2 is FQGNSA. CDR3 size: 14 residues. This CDR3 is CASSLGRGNTEAFF. The CDR3 DNA reads TGTGCCAGCAGCTTAGGTCGCGGGAACACTGAAGCTTTCTTT.

This clone showed up just a few times. J is TRBJ1-1 and V is TRBV5-1; D remains unclear. Germline CDR1 is SGHRS and CDR2 is YFSETQ. The V end was cut by 6 bases, the J end by 3 bases, with 9 bases between. The CDR3 sequence is 12 residues long. The CDR3 region has the DNA TGCGCCAGCAAGGAGGAGGACACTGAAGCTTTCTTT. Its protein product is CASKEEDTEAFF. Supplemented by reference TRBV5-1 and TRBJ1-1, the full variable domain reads KAGVTQTPRYLIKTRGQQVTLSCSPISGHRSVSWYQQTPGQGLQFLFEYFSETQRNKGNFPGRFSGRQFSNSRSEMNVSTLELGDSALYLCASKEEDTEAFFGQGTRLTVV.

The rearrangement uses TRBV7-6 and TRBJ1-1; TRBD1 might be the D (5 bases). The CDR3 extends over 17 amino acids. Trimming took 3 bases from V and 3 from J, leaving 20 bases between them. Germline V CDR1 and CDR2: SGHVS, FNYEAQ. The CDR3 DNA reads as TGTGCCAGCAGCTTTTCCCCTTCAGGGAAAGGGGACACTGAAGCTTTCTTT. It is translated as CASSFSPSGKGDTEAFF.

The chain carries TRBV6-6 and TRBJ2-7; TRBD1 matches at 8 bases. The CDR3 totals 13 residues. The J segment lost 6 bases and the V segment lost 4 bases, leaving 5 bases of the junction unmatched. From germline, CDR1 is MNHNY and CDR2 SVGAGI (reference sequence). The CDR3 loop is CASSSRQGAEQYV. DNA for the CDR3: TGTGCCAGCAGTTCTCGGCAGGGGGCCGAGCAGTACGTC.

The count of this clone is one. V is TRBV7-8 and J is TRBJ2-7; 10 bases fit TRBD1. This CDR3 region has 16 residues. Germline V gives CDR1 SGHVS, CDR2 FQNEAQ. Trimming cost V 4 bases and J 4 bases; bases outside gene matches: 10. CDR3: CASSSTGQGMVYEQYF. In DNA, the CDR3 is TGTGCCAGCAGCTCGACGGGACAGGGGATGGTGTACGAGCAGTACTTC.

The chain is built from TRBV12-2 and TRBJ2-7; the D segment call TRBD1 is taken from the table without a DNA check. TRBV12-2 is termed a pseudogene. The CDR3 is 17 residues long. The CDR3 protein is CASRLHWGTGLPYEQYV. The CDR3 coding sequence is TGTGCAAGTCGCTTACACTGGGGTACAGGCTTGCCCTACGAGCAGTACGTC.

The rearrangement uses TRBV28 and TRBJ1-2, with D perhaps TRBD1 (6 bases). V was clipped by 6 bases and J by 2 bases, with 10 bases between them. This CDR3 spans 13 amino acids. The V gene's germline CDR1 is MDHEN and CDR2 SYDVKM. In nucleotides, the CDR3 is TGTGCCAGCAGGCAAGACAGGAACTATGGCTACACCTTC. Translation: CASRQDRNYGYTF.

V gene TRBV2 combines with J gene TRBJ2-7, with a tentative D call TRBD2 (6 bases). Trimming cost V 1 base and J 6 bases, with 13 bases left between them. The germline CDR1 and CDR2 sequences are SNHLY and FYNNEI. The CDR3 loop spans 14 amino acids. Written as DNA, the CDR3 is TGTGCCAGCAGTGAAGGGCCGGGACTGAGCGAGCAGTACGTC. Translated, it gives CASSEGPGLSEQYV.

V gene TRBV11-1 combines with J gene TRBJ2-1; D remains ambiguous. CDR3 length: 13 residues. Germline loops: CDR1 SGHAT, CDR2 FQDESV (reference sequence). Trimming cost V 5 bases and J 4 bases, with 9 bases left between them. Here the CDR3 reads CASSRSRYNEQFF. The DNA for the CDR3 is TGTGCCAGCAGCCGCAGCAGGTACAATGAGCAGTTCTTC.

The chain couples TRBV25-1 to TRBJ1-6, with 7 nucleotides matching TRBD1. This CDR3 spans 16 amino acids. Germline CDR1 MGHDK, CDR2 SYGVNS. The trim removed 6 bases at V and 3 bases at J, leaving 8 bases unmatched. The DNA of the CDR3 is TGTGCCAGCAGACCCACCGGGACAGACTATAATTCACCCCTCCACTTT. Its protein product is CASRPTGTDYNSPLHF.

This clone was counted a few times. This sequence joins TRBV7-2 and TRBJ1-5; D perhaps matches TRBD1 (6 bases). Trimming pared 5 bases from V and 6 bases from J, leaving 14 bases between. CDR1 and CDR2 from the germline V gene are SGHTA and FQGNSA. The CDR3 loop spans 14 amino acids. The CDR3 protein is CASSITGSGQPQHF. The CDR3 DNA reads as TGTGCCAGCAGCATCACAGGGTCGGGTCAGCCCCAGCATTTT.

This chain uses TRBV5-1 with TRBJ1-2; no reliable D call. Trimming left V 3 bases short and J 2 bases short, with 8 bases between. CDR3 size: 13 residues. Germline lookup yields CDR1 SGHRS and CDR2 YFSETQ. This CDR3 is CASSSSGNYGYTF. The CDR3 nucleotides read TGCGCCAGCAGCTCCAGCGGAAACTATGGCTACACCTTC.

The J gene is TRBJ2-1, the V gene TRBV7-3; D may be TRBD1 (6 bases). CDR3 length: 14 amino acids. Germline CDR1 SGHTA, CDR2 FQGTGA. With 1 base removed from V and 7 bases from J, the gap between germline ends came to 11 bases. The CDR3 DNA reads TGTGCCAGCAGCTTAAGCCCTAGGGGGAATGAGCAGTTCTTC. Amino acids: CASSLSPRGNEQFF.

The chain carries TRBV9 and TRBJ2-7, with TRBD2 matching over 10 bases. Trimming removed 0 bases from V and 2 bases from J; junction bases left unmatched: 5. CDR1 is SGDLS, CDR2 YYNGEE, per germline. The CDR3 loop spans 16 amino acids. CDR3 protein: CASSVGVSGRPYEQYF. The CDR3 nucleotides are TGTGCCAGCAGCGTAGGCGTTAGCGGGAGGCCCTACGAGCAGTACTTC.

Concerning this clone: Other nucleotide sequences from this sample produce the same CDR3. The chain joins TRBV28 to TRBJ1-4; D is unclear. The V gene lost 4 bases and the J gene lost 0 bases, with 12 bases spanning the gap. CDR1 is MDHEN, CDR2 SYDVKM, per germline. The CDR3 is 16 residues long. The CDR3 here is CASSSPGSATNEKLFF. CDR3 nucleotide sequence: TGTGCCAGCAGTTCCCCCGGGAGTGCAACTAATGAAAAACTGTTTTTT.

The rearrangement uses TRBV30 and TRBJ2-5; D may be TRBD2 (5 bases). V dropped 0 bases and J dropped 2 bases, with 16 bases sitting between them. The CDR3 loop spans 16 amino acids. Per germline, CDR1 GTSNPN and CDR2 SVGIG (reference sequence). Written as DNA, the CDR3 is TGTGCCTGGAGTGTACCTCGGCGGGCCCTTCAAGAGACCCAGTACTTC. This translates into CAWSVPRRALQETQYF.

The CDR3, as DNA: TGCGCCAGCAGCTTGGGACAGGGTGCCTATGGCTACACCTTC. This translates into CASSLGQGAYGYTF. The J gene is TRBJ1-2, the V gene TRBV5-1, with 7 positions matching TRBD1. Germline CDR1 SGHRS, CDR2 YFSETQ. The CDR3 extends over 14 amino acids. V trimming: 0 bases; J trimming: 4 bases; junction bases outside the gene matches: 3.

The J gene is TRBJ2-5, the V gene TRBV6-4; 9 bases agree with TRBD1. The CDR3 is 17 amino acids. Per the germline V gene, CDR1 is MRHNA and CDR2 is SNTAGT. V was clipped by 0 bases and J by 5 bases; unmatched bases: 10. The CDR3 sequence is CASSDSTSGQGLETQYF. The CDR3 DNA reads as TGTGCCAGCAGTGACTCGACGTCGGGACAGGGATTGGAGACCCAGTACTTC.